Shown below are 13 T cell receptor beta chains from a single sample sequenced in a study of blood T cell repertoires in COVID-19. Profiling relied on immunoSEQ multiplex PCR, and the TCRdb table lists in-frame clones only, not all of them. The sample has about 330,000 clones, 80% to 90% seen once. What was sequenced was peripheral blood. These receptors were obtained from a man aged 25 to 45 with COVID-19, enrolled during active disease.

DNA of the CDR3: TGTGCCAGCAGTTCCCCCTACGACAGCTATACTAACTATGGCTACACCTTC. This codes for CASSSPYDSYTNYGYTF. The V call is TRBV28, the J call TRBJ1-2; D might be TRBD1 (5 bases). Trimming stripped 4 bases from V and 0 bases from J, with 18 bases between. The CDR3 consists of 17 residues. Per the germline V gene, CDR1 is MDHEN and CDR2 is SYDVKM.

The chain employs TRBV5-4 and TRBJ2-1; 9 bases match TRBD2. Germline-derived CDR1 and CDR2 are SGHNT and YYREEE (reference sequence). The CDR3 is made up of 16 amino acids. The V gene end was trimmed by 1 base and the J gene end by 2 bases; junction bases not matched to a gene: 4. The CDR3 reads CASSLKGGGAYNEQFF. In DNA form, the CDR3 reads TGTGCCAGCAGCTTGAAGGGCGGGGGGGCCTACAATGAGCAGTTCTTC.

In this sample, this clone turned up a few times. The chain uses TRBV3-1 (or the pseudogene TRBV3-2) and TRBJ2-1, with 10 bases identical to TRBD2. Losses at the gene ends were 0 bases for V and 2 bases for J; bases not matched to a gene: 16. In germline, CDR1 is LGHDT, CDR2 YNNKEL (reference sequence). The CDR3 extends over 21 amino acids. In DNA, the CDR3 is TGTGCCAGCAGCCAAGATACGAGGCTAGCGGGAGATATTAGACCCTACAATGAGCAGTTCTTC. As protein: CASSQDTRLAGDIRPYNEQFF.

The sample holds a few counts of this clone. The V call is TRBV28, the J call TRBJ2-7; 10 bases are shared with TRBD1. The CDR3 has 14 residues. The junction had 3 bases not matched to a gene; V was cut back by 5 bases and J by 2 bases. CDR1 and CDR2 (germline): MDHEN, SYDVKM. The CDR3 sequence is CASSTGQGAYEQYF. Written as DNA, the CDR3 is TGTGCCAGCAGTACCGGACAGGGGGCCTACGAGCAGTACTTC.

The chain combines TRBV6-5 with TRBJ1-2; 7 nucleotides agree with TRBD1. J was trimmed by 4 bases and V by 0 bases; bases with no gene match: 8. The germline gives CDR1 MNHEY, CDR2 SVGAGI. This CDR3 is 16 amino acids long. CDR3 nucleotide sequence: TGTGCCAGCAGTTACTCGGCAGCAGGGGGAGGCTATGGCTACACCTTC. This sequence encodes CASSYSAAGGGYGYTF.

The chain is built from TRBV5-4 and TRBJ2-2, with 8 bases lining up with TRBD2. The V gene's germline CDR1 is SGHNT and CDR2 YYREEE (reference sequence). This CDR3 spans 16 amino acids. V lost 4 bases and J lost 0; bases outside the gene matches: 5. CDR3 loop: CASSATSGANTGELFF. The CDR3 DNA sequence: TGTGCCAGCAGCGCAACTAGCGGCGCGAACACCGGGGAGCTGTTTTTT.

Written as DNA, the CDR3 is TGTGCCGCGAGGGGGGGGAGATCGAACACTGAAGCTTTCTTT. This gives the protein CAARGGRSNTEAFF. The chain uses TRBV7-9 and TRBJ1-1; a weak D match, TRBD1 (6 bases). The CDR3 consists of 14 residues. The germline V gene has CDR1 SEHNR and CDR2 FQNEAQ (reference sequence). Trimming removed 11 bases from V and 1 base from J, with 17 bases in between.

The chain is built from TRBV28 and TRBJ1-1, with D maybe TRBD1 (6 bases). The CDR3 contains 14 residues. V was cut by 5 bases and J by 4 bases, with 14 bases left in between. Germline V gives CDR1 MDHEN, CDR2 SYDVKM. The CDR3 DNA sequence: TGTGCCAGCAGTCTCCCACAGGGAAGCACTGAAGCTTTCTTT. It yields the protein CASSLPQGSTEAFF.

This clone was observed a single time. This chain uses TRBV5-6 with TRBJ2-3; a weak D match, TRBD2 (6 bases). Germline V CDR1 and CDR2: SGHDT, YYEEEE. The CDR3 consists of 14 residues. V was cut by 3 bases and J by 1 base, with 9 bases left in between. The CDR3 loop is CASSSGLRTDTQYF. DNA of the CDR3: TGTGCCAGCAGCTCGGGACTTCGCACAGATACGCAGTATTTT.

The CDR3 DNA reads as TGTGCCAGCAGCGGAATGGACAGGGGGGCCGGGGAGCTGTTTTTT. It translates to CASSGMDRGAGELFF. The chain links TRBV27 to TRBJ2-2, with 10 bases fitting TRBD1. The CDR3 loop spans 15 amino acids. The V segment lost 6 bases and the J segment 6 bases; nucleotides outside the gene matches: 7. Per the germline V gene, CDR1 is MNHEY and CDR2 is SMNVEV (reference sequence).

This chain connects TRBV18 to TRBJ2-3; the D is unclear. V dropped 3 bases and J dropped 2 bases, with 12 bases sitting between them. CDR3 length: 15 amino acids. Germline CDR1 reads KGHSH; CDR2 reads LQKENI. CDR3 loop: CASSPTSYPTDTQYF. The CDR3, as DNA: TGTGCCAGCTCACCTACTTCCTATCCCACAGATACGCAGTATTTT.

The CDR3 reads CASSMPPRGQPQHF. CDR3 DNA sequence: TGTGCCAGTAGTATGCCCCCCAGGGGGCAGCCCCAGCATTTT. The genes are TRBV19 and TRBJ1-5, with TRBD1 matching over 7 bases. This CDR3 is 14 amino acids long. The ends lost 3 bases at V and 7 bases at J; junction bases unmatched: 6. Germline CDR1 is LNHDA and CDR2 is SQIVND (reference sequence). The entire variable domain, with the rest obtained from reference TRBV19 and TRBJ1-5, is as follows: DGGITQSPKYLFRKEGQNVTLSCEQNLNHDAMYWYRQDPGQGLRLIYYSQIVNDFQKGDIAEGYSVSREKKESFPLTVTSAQKNPTAFYLCASSMPPRGQPQHFGDGTRLSIL.

The chain employs TRBV6-5 and TRBJ2-5; 7 bases match TRBD1. Germline trimming cut 6 bases from V and 4 bases from J; bases unmatched to any gene: 8. The germline CDR1 and CDR2 sequences are MNHEY and SVGAGI. CDR3 size: 14 residues. The CDR3 nucleotides are TGTGCCAGCAGGACGCCGGGACAGCGAGAGACCCAGTACTTC. Amino acid sequence: CASRTPGQRETQYF.